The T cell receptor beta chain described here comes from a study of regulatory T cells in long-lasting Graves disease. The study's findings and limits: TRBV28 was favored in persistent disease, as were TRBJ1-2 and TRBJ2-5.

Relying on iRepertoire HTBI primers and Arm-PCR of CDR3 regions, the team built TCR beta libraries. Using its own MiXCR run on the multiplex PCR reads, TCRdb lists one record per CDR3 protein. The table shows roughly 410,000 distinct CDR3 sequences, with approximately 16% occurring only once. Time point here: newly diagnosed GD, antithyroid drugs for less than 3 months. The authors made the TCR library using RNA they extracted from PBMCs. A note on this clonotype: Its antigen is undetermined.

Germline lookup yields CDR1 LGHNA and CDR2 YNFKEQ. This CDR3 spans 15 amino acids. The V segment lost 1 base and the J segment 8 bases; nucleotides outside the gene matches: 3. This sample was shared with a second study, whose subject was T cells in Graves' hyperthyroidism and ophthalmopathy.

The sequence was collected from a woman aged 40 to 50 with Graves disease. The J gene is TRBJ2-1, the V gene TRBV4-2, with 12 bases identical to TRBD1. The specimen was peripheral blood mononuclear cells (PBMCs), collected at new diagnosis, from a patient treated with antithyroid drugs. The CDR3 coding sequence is TGTGCCAGCAGCCAAGGGGGACAGGGGGCTGATGAGCAGTTCTTC. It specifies CASSQGGQGADEQFF.